A selection of T cell receptor beta chains follows, all from one sample in a study of PD-L1 blockade in urothelial cancer. The data were produced by immunoSEQ multiplex PCR, yet TCRdb's version contains in-frame clones alone and is incomplete. The sample records roughly 53,000 clones, 87% being singletons. This specimen was PBMCs, taken around atezolizumab (anti-PD-L1) treatment. The receptor source for this set is a woman aged 55 to 70 with urothelial cancer. Both conserved end residues are part of each CDR3. The order of the fields is J gene, V gene, CDR3 protein.

J gene: TRBJ2-2
V gene: TRBV7-2
CDR3 protein: CASRRLAGDFGIGELFF

J gene: TRBJ2-3
V gene: TRBV5-1
CDR3 protein: CASSLVGQGTDTQYF

J gene: TRBJ1-5
V gene: TRBV19
CDR3 protein: CASSIGFYQPQHF

J gene: TRBJ1-3
V gene: TRBV19
CDR3 protein: CASSAATGGAGNTIYF

J gene: TRBJ2-7
V gene: TRBV6-6
CDR3 protein: CASSYLGQDYEQYF

J gene: TRBJ2-1
V gene: TRBV10-3
CDR3 protein: CAISPSGGGNEQFF

J gene: TRBJ1-2
V gene: TRBV27
CDR3 protein: CASSFGQGYGYTF

J gene: TRBJ1-1
V gene: TRBV27
CDR3 protein: CASSPGGTEAFF

J gene: TRBJ2-7
V gene: TRBV25-1
CDR3 protein: CASSEAGYYEQYF

J gene: TRBJ2-2
V gene: TRBV2
CDR3 protein: CASSWTVNTGELFF

J gene: TRBJ2-7
V gene: TRBV14
CDR3 protein: CASSHPSSYEQYF

J gene: TRBJ1-1
V gene: TRBV4-3
CDR3 protein: CASSHETLGQSSGTEAFF

J gene: TRBJ2-1
V gene: TRBV19
CDR3 protein: CASSITAGRDEQFF

J gene: TRBJ1-2
V gene: TRBV15
CDR3 protein: CATSRDLTGAENYGYTF

J gene: TRBJ2-7
V gene: TRBV7-9
CDR3 protein: CASSPGFNRDEQYF

J gene: TRBJ2-5
V gene: TRBV5-4
CDR3 protein: CASSFMTSGGGETQYF

J gene: TRBJ2-5
V gene: TRBV4-3
CDR3 protein: CASSHAGLAGGASETQYF

J gene: TRBJ1-1
V gene: TRBV6-1
CDR3 protein: CASSIGRGAEAFF

J gene: TRBJ1-1
V gene: TRBV5-8
CDR3 protein: CASSSRGGPTEAFF

J gene: TRBJ1-2
V gene: TRBV6-4
CDR3 protein: CATSTGLGYTF

J gene: TRBJ2-3
V gene: TRBV5-3
CDR3 protein: CARSLVTSPSTDTQYF

J gene: TRBJ2-5
V gene: TRBV5-6
CDR3 protein: CASSFTGYRETQYF

J gene: TRBJ2-1
V gene: TRBV2
CDR3 protein: CASSVGTLDEQFF

J gene: TRBJ2-1
V gene: TRBV19
CDR3 protein: CASSIRGLAVLGQFF

J gene: TRBJ1-1
V gene: TRBV7-3
CDR3 protein: CASSSDRGQAFF

J gene: TRBJ2-1
V gene: TRBV19
CDR3 protein: CASTGSYHNEQFF

J gene: TRBJ2-7
V gene: TRBV6-5
CDR3 protein: CASSYRDSRGEQYF

J gene: TRBJ2-2
V gene: TRBV19
CDR3 protein: CASNPSRQGTGELFF

J gene: TRBJ1-1
V gene: TRBV29-1
CDR3 protein: CSVGGSSHTEAFF

J gene: TRBJ2-7
V gene: TRBV18
CDR3 protein: CASSPPGGTYEQYF

J gene: TRBJ2-2
V gene: TRBV6-4
CDR3 protein: CASRQGNTGELFF

J gene: TRBJ1-2
V gene: TRBV2
CDR3 protein: CASSEWADSNYGYTF

J gene: TRBJ1-3
V gene: TRBV4-1
CDR3 protein: CASSQVDLGTGVLAGNTIYF

J gene: TRBJ2-7
V gene: TRBV5-1
CDR3 protein: CASSLEGAEQYF

J gene: TRBJ2-3
V gene: TRBV5-1
CDR3 protein: CASSLAGGVGTDTQYF

J gene: TRBJ1-4
V gene: TRBV19
CDR3 protein: CASSFTGINEKLFF

J gene: TRBJ1-1
V gene: TRBV7-9
CDR3 protein: CASSPDRGGNTEAFF

J gene: TRBJ2-1
V gene: TRBV5-4
CDR3 protein: CASSLGGRNEQFF

J gene: TRBJ2-7
V gene: TRBV10-3
CDR3 protein: CAITASQGSHEQYF

J gene: TRBJ2-7
V gene: TRBV7-2
CDR3 protein: CASSLAGGSSYEQYF